The T cell receptor beta chain under discussion was sequenced for a study of control samples from healthy donors and cancer patients. This table comes from immunoSEQ multiplex PCR, and its TCRdb copy is limited to in-frame clones, with some not included. Here the sample spans 100,000 to 150,000 clones, around 92% being singletons. Trimming pared 1 base from V and 4 bases from J, leaving 4 bases between. This CDR3 has 13 amino acids. Sequenced input: blood. The chain has TRBV12-3 or TRBV12-4 and TRBJ2-2; no firm D call. The TCR was taken from a woman aged 50 to 60 in good health. The CDR3 loop is CASSLGTTGELFF. In DNA form, the CDR3 reads TGTGCCAGCAGTTTAGGGACCACCGGGGAGCTGTTTTTT.